This TCR beta chain derives from a study of shared clonotypes between healthy human individuals. About the study: The people who gave samples were a couple of women and three men aged 18 to 49.

Every donor was a Caucasian adult from Nashville, Tennessee. For unsorted samples, genomic DNA was extracted from tens of millions of PBMCs. The CDR3 extends over 14 amino acids. Germline values: CDR1 MDHEN, CDR2 SYDVKM. V was shortened by 3 bases and J by 4 bases, with 10 bases between the two germline ends. Every subset had its genomic DNA shared out evenly among several immunoSEQ plates. This table comes from immunoSEQ multiplex PCR, and its TCRdb copy is limited to in-frame clones, with some not included. Of about half a million clones in the sample, more than 75% were seen once. This TCR was recovered from a woman aged 40 to 50 in good health. Some clones in this sample may be carry-over from other donors' samples. This chain connects TRBV28 to TRBJ1-5; D uncertain. The specimen was PBMCs. This CDR3 is CASSFAGRNQPQHF. The CDR3 DNA reads TGTGCCAGCAGTTTTGCCGGGAGGAATCAGCCCCAGCATTTT. The variable domain in full, completed from reference TRBV28 and TRBJ1-5, reads DVKVTQSSRYLVKRTGEKVFLECVQDMDHENMFWYRQDPGLGLRLIYFSYDVKMKEKGDIPEGYSVSREKKERFSLILESASTNQTSMYLCASSFAGRNQPQHFGDGTRLSIL.